This passage covers 21 T cell receptor beta chains from one sample sequenced in a study of graft-versus-host responses after intestinal transplantation. Profiling relied on immunoSEQ multiplex PCR, and the TCRdb table lists in-frame clones only, not all of them. Among tens of thousands of clones, around 96% were seen once, and the ten largest hold around 0.21%. These receptors have no identified antigens. The sample was unstimulated CD8+ T cells sorted from spleen or lymph node cells, taken before transplant. These receptors were obtained from a human donor who was the organ donor for an intestinal transplant.

The chain is built from TRBV30 and TRBJ2-2, with D hard to call. The germline V gene encodes CDR1 GTSNPN and CDR2 SVGIG (reference sequence). The CDR3 length is 16 residues. V dropped 0 bases and J dropped 1 base, with 12 bases sitting between them. The CDR3 coding sequence is TGTGCCTGGAGTGTAGAGGCAGGTCTGAACACCGGGGAGCTGTTTTTT. It specifies CAWSVEAGLNTGELFF.

The chain carries TRBV28 and TRBJ2-7; D gene unclear. The V and J ends lost 6 bases and 0 bases respectively, with 9 bases between them. The CDR3 totals 13 residues. Germline CDR1 and CDR2: MDHEN and SYDVKM. DNA for the CDR3: TGTGCCAGCAGCATCGGCACCTCCTACGAGCAGTACTTC. Its protein product is CASSIGTSYEQYF.

This chain connects TRBV19 to TRBJ1-4; D gene ambiguous. Trimming left V 8 bases short and J 4 bases short, with 8 bases between. The germline V gene has CDR1 LNHDA and CDR2 SQIVND (reference sequence). The CDR3 has 12 amino acids. The CDR3 nucleotides are TGTGCCAGTTTCTCGGGTAATGAAAAACTGTTTTTT. The encoded protein is CASFSGNEKLFF.

In its sample, this clone was seen once. The rearrangement uses TRBV27 and TRBJ2-2; 9 positions match TRBD1. The CDR3 spans 19 residues. Germline lookup yields CDR1 MNHEY and CDR2 SMNVEV (reference sequence). Unmatched junction bases numbered 13, after V lost 4 bases and J lost 1 base. The DNA for the CDR3 is TGTGCCAGCAGTTCCAGCGTCCCGGGACAGGGACTGAACACCGGGGAGCTGTTTTTT. Its translation is CASSSSVPGQGLNTGELFF.

The J gene is TRBJ2-1, the V gene TRBV30; no definite D call. V was clipped by 4 bases and J by 7 bases, with 8 bases between them. The germline gives CDR1 GTSNPN, CDR2 SVGIG (reference sequence). The CDR3 is 11 residues long. CDR3 sequence reads: CAWTYINEQFF. CDR3 nucleotide sequence: TGTGCCTGGACTTATATTAATGAGCAGTTCTTC. Full variable domain (missing parts from reference TRBV30 and TRBJ2-1): SQTIHQWPATLVQPVGSPLSLECTVEGTSNPNLYWYRQAAGRGLQLLFYSVGIGQISSEVPQNLSASRPQDRQFILSSKKLLLSDSGFYLCAWTYINEQFFGPGTRLTVL.

The chain carries TRBV9 and TRBJ2-7; 9 bases are a match to TRBD2. The CDR3 length is 17 residues. V shed 3 bases, J shed 4 bases, and the junction held 14 bases outside the gene matches. CDR1 and CDR2 from the germline V gene are SGDLS and YYNGEE. The CDR3 sequence is CASSADPSTSGKYEQYF. The CDR3 nucleotides read TGTGCCAGCAGCGCCGACCCCTCGACTAGCGGAAAATACGAGCAGTACTTC.

The gene calls are TRBV5-5 and TRBJ1-1; D might be TRBD1 (5 bases). This CDR3 contains 16 residues. The V gene lost 3 bases and the J gene lost 5 bases, with 20 bases spanning the gap. Germline values: CDR1 SGHKS, CDR2 YYEKEE (reference sequence). In DNA form, the CDR3 reads TGTGCCAGCAGCTCGGAGCCCGTGGGGGTTGGGACTGAAGCTTTCTTT. It specifies CASSSEPVGVGTEAFF.

The rearrangement joins TRBV28 to TRBJ1-1, with D unresolved. V was cut by 6 bases and J by 1 base, with 12 bases left in between. This CDR3 has 14 amino acids. From germline, CDR1 is MDHEN and CDR2 SYDVKM. The CDR3 coding sequence is TGTGCCAGCAGGCAACTAACAAGGAACACTGAAGCTTTCTTT. The encoded protein is CASRQLTRNTEAFF.

The chain has TRBV4-1 and TRBJ2-1; 7 nucleotides match TRBD2. Trimming at V came to 4 bases and at J to 5 bases, leaving 8 bases not matched to a gene. Germline V gene data show CDR1 as MGHRA and CDR2 as YSYEKL. The length of the CDR3 is 15 residues. The CDR3 protein is CASSLRAGPNNEQFF. DNA of the CDR3: TGCGCCAGCAGCCTAAGAGCGGGGCCCAACAATGAGCAGTTCTTC.

This CDR3 reads CAWSELWNTEAFF. The CDR3 DNA reads as TGTGCCTGGAGTGAATTATGGAACACTGAAGCTTTCTTT. The chain links TRBV30 to TRBJ1-1; D unresolved. Looked up from germline, CDR1 is GTSNPN and CDR2 is SVGIG (reference sequence). The CDR3 loop spans 13 amino acids. Trimming cost V 1 base and J 1 base, with 7 bases left between them.

The chain employs TRBV5-1 and TRBJ2-7, with unresolved D. This CDR3 contains 14 residues. V was cut by 1 base and J by 2 bases, with 10 bases left in between. Germline CDR1 SGHRS, CDR2 YFSETQ. The chain's CDR3 is CASSLTVAAYEQYF. CDR3 nucleotide sequence: TGCGCCAGCAGCTTGACGGTCGCCGCCTACGAGCAGTACTTC.

The chain joins TRBV7-2 to TRBJ1-1, with D unresolved. Per the germline V gene, CDR1 is SGHTA and CDR2 is FQGNSA. V was trimmed by 2 bases and J by 6 bases, leaving 7 bases between them. The CDR3 is 12 residues long. The CDR3 DNA reads TGTGCCAGCAGCTTATTCGAGTCTGAAGCTTTCTTT. Amino acids: CASSLFESEAFF.

The chain carries TRBV6-5 and TRBJ1-1; D may be TRBD1 (5 bases). V lost 0 bases, J lost 4 bases, and 9 bases lay in between. The CDR3 consists of 14 residues. Germline CDR1 reads MNHEY; CDR2 reads SVGAGI. In nucleotides, the CDR3 is TGTGCCAGCAGTTACTCGGGGGGAAGCACTGAAGCTTTCTTT. Amino acids: CASSYSGGSTEAFF.

This chain links TRBV2 with TRBJ2-3; D remains ambiguous. V lost 5 bases to trimming and J lost 0 bases, with 0 bases between them. Germline-derived CDR1 and CDR2 are SNHLY and FYNNEI. The CDR3 has 11 residues. CDR3 in amino acids: CASSSTDTQYF. DNA for the CDR3: TGTGCCAGCAGTAGCACAGATACGCAGTATTTT.

V and J are TRBV4-2 and TRBJ2-7; TRBD2 matches 9 bases. V lost 4 bases to trimming and J lost 4 bases; unmatched junction nucleotides: 17. The germline V gene encodes CDR1 LGHNA and CDR2 YNFKEQ. The CDR3 extends over 18 amino acids. CDR3 in amino acids: CASSPDGTSRGFIYEQYF. The CDR3 coding sequence is TGTGCCAGCAGCCCCGACGGGACTAGCAGGGGGTTCATTTACGAGCAGTACTTC.

The chain combines TRBV19 with TRBJ1-2, with 11 bases aligning to TRBD1. Germline V CDR1 and CDR2: LNHDA, SQIVND (reference sequence). The CDR3 has 13 residues. With 10 bases clipped from V and 4 bases from J, the junction kept 5 bases outside the gene matches. The CDR3 DNA reads TGTGCCATTAACGGACAGGGGGCCTATGGCTACACCTTC. This gives the protein CAINGQGAYGYTF.

The chain carries TRBV9 and TRBJ1-6; D is uncertain. CDR3 length equals 12 residues. CDR1 is SGDLS, CDR2 YYNGEE, per germline. V lost 3 bases and J lost 11, with 9 bases in between. This chain's CDR3 is CASSADGAPLHF. CDR3 nucleotide sequence: TGTGCCAGCAGCGCAGACGGGGCACCCCTCCACTTT.

The rearrangement joins TRBV7-3 to TRBJ1-5; possible D gene TRBD1, 5 bases. CDR1 and CDR2 (germline): SGHTA, FQGTGA. Trimming removed 5 bases from V and 7 bases from J, with 12 bases in between. CDR3 size: 13 residues. The CDR3 reads CASSLLAGQPQHF. DNA of the CDR3: TGTGCCAGCAGCCTTTTAGCAGGGCAGCCCCAGCATTTT.

This clone appeared once. The CDR3 DNA reads as TGTGCCAGCAGCGGAATCAGGTTGAGCTCTGGAAACACCATATATTTT. Its protein is CASSGIRLSSGNTIYF. V is TRBV28 and J is TRBJ1-3; D not resolved. This CDR3 region has 16 residues. With 6 bases removed from V and 0 bases from J, the gap between germline ends came to 15 bases. From germline, CDR1 is MDHEN and CDR2 SYDVKM. Full variable domain (remainder filled in from reference TRBV28 and TRBJ1-3): DVKVTQSSRYLVKRTGEKVFLECVQDMDHENMFWYRQDPGLGLRLIYFSYDVKMKEKGDIPEGYSVSREKKERFSLILESASTNQTSMYLCASSGIRLSSGNTIYFGEGSWLTVV.

The chain combines TRBV6-4 with TRBJ2-1, with TRBD1 as a possible D gene (6 bases). The CDR3 runs 14 residues. Between the trimmed V and J ends, which lost 3 bases and 7 bases, there was a span of 13 bases. The germline V gene encodes CDR1 MRHNA and CDR2 SNTAGT. The CDR3 DNA follows: TGTGCCAGCAGTGATCCGGGACAAGGGAATGAGCAGTTCTTC. It encodes CASSDPGQGNEQFF.

Here the CDR3 reads CASSPLGDTQYF. The CDR3 DNA reads TGTGCCAGCAGTCCCCTTGGAGATACGCAGTATTTT. The V gene is TRBV27, the J gene TRBJ2-3, with D unresolved. The CDR3 runs 12 residues. CDR1 is MNHEY, CDR2 SMNVEV, per germline (reference sequence). Trimming removed 5 bases at V and 5 bases at J, with 8 bases between.